The T cell receptor beta chain under discussion was sequenced for a study of vaccination effects on CD4 cells after COVID-19. ViraFEST used viral peptide pools to expand antigen-specific CD4+ T cells before sequencing. After more than 8 days in culture, the CD4+ T cells were isolated. Vaccine administered to participants consisted of two doses of either BNT162b2 or mRNA-1273. This CDR3 is built from 12 residues. Trimming removed 2 bases at V and 6 bases at J, with 8 bases between. Germline values: CDR1 SGHRS, CDR2 YFSETQ. TCRdb's copy holds only in-frame clones and misses some; the assay was immunoSEQ multiplex PCR. Of 35,000 to 40,000 clones listed, 70% to 85% are singletons. Worth noting for this clone: Its antigen is unidentified.

Study-wide findings and caveats: Late post-vaccination samples showed marked contraction of infection- and vaccine-induced clones.

Here the sequenced sample was CD4+ T cells from PBMCs cultured with HCoV-NL63 spike peptides, taken after COVID-19 vaccination. The chain couples TRBV5-1 to TRBJ1-1, with D uncertain. This clonotype originated in a human donor who received a COVID-19 vaccine. Some clones in this sample may be carry-over from other donors' samples. The CDR3 DNA sequence: TGCGCCAGCAGCTTCGAGGGTCCTGAAGCTTTCTTT. Translated, it gives CASSFEGPEAFF.